These T cell receptor beta chains were read from a single sample in a study of T cell responses to AZD1222 COVID-19 vaccine. This table comes from immunoSEQ multiplex PCR, and its TCRdb copy is limited to in-frame clones, with some not included. The table lists 95,000 to 150,000 clones, about 89% of them singletons, with 25% to 30% in the top ten. The material sequenced was peripheral blood, taken on day 0 of AZD1222 vaccination. The receptor source for this set is an adult in good health. The CDR3 runs from the conserved cysteine through the conserved F or W. Fields, in order: D gene, V gene, J gene, clone size, CDR3 DNA, CDR3 protein. D genes are given only for firm matches. Part of the rows lack a size; the others show once, few, many or a class for expanded clones.

>-|TRBV29-1|TRBJ1-3|-
TGCAGCGTTGAACTGGGTGGAAACACCATATATTTT
CSVELGGNTIYF
>TRBD2|TRBV11-2|TRBJ2-1|-
TGTGCCAGCAGCCCGGGGGGGGATGAGCAGTTCTTC
CASSPGGDEQFF
>-|TRBV3-1/TRBV3-2|TRBJ1-6|-
TGTGCCAGCAGCTCACCTGGAGATAATTCACCCCTCCACTTT
CASSSPGDNSPLHF
>-|TRBV18|TRBJ2-4|-
TGTGCCAGCTCTCCGCGTGGTAGGGGAAACATTCAGTACTTC
CASSPRGRGNIQYF
>TRBD2|TRBV7-2|TRBJ2-5|-
TGTGCCAGCAGCCTGGGACTAGCGGGAGTAGAGACCCAGTACTTC
CASSLGLAGVETQYF
>-|TRBV19|TRBJ1-4|-
TGTGCCAGTAGTGCCACCCGTAACAGAGAAAAACTGTTTTTT
CASSATRNREKLFF
>-|TRBV25-1|TRBJ2-2|once
TGTGCCAGCAGCCCTAGGGCAGGGATAGCGAACACCGGGGAGCTGTTTTTT
CASSPRAGIANTGELFF
>TRBD1|TRBV12-5|TRBJ1-2|-
TGTGCTAGTGGTCCTGGAGGACAGGGGGTAATTAGTGGCTACACCTTC
CASGPGGQGVISGYTF
>TRBD2|TRBV19|TRBJ2-1|-
TGTGCCAGTAATTCACTAGCGGTCCCCTACAATGAGCAGTTCTTC
CASNSLAVPYNEQFF
>-|TRBV7-9|TRBJ2-3|-
TGTGCCAGCAGATCCACGGGGGTATTAAGTACAGATACGCAGTATTTT
CASRSTGVLSTDTQYF
>TRBD1|TRBV7-3|TRBJ2-3|-
TGTGCCAGCACCCCCACGGGACAGGGCACAGATACGCAGTATTTT
CASTPTGQGTDTQYF
>-|TRBV28|TRBJ1-4|-
TGTGCCAGCAGGCGGGGGGGGATGGCTAATGAAAAACTGTTTTTT
CASRRGGMANEKLFF
>-|TRBV6-2/TRBV6-3|TRBJ1-5|-
TGTGCCAGCAACCCAGCGTCTAGCAATCAGCCCCAGCATTTT
CASNPASSNQPQHF
>-|TRBV27|TRBJ2-2|-
TGTGCCAGCAGACGGGGGTCGAACACCGGGGAGCTGTTTTTT
CASRRGSNTGELFF
>TRBD1|TRBV2|TRBJ1-2|-
TGTGCCAGCAGTGGACCCGCGACTAATGGACAGGGGGCCTTTAGCTATGGCTACACCTTC
CASSGPATNGQGAFSYGYTF
>-|TRBV3-1/TRBV3-2|TRBJ1-1|-
TGTGCCAGCAGTGGACAGATGAACACTGAAGCTTTCTTT
CASSGQMNTEAFF
>-|TRBV3-1/TRBV3-2|TRBJ2-7|few
TGTGCCAGCAGTCCCGGAAGGGGAGCCTCCTACGAGCAGTACTTC
CASSPGRGASYEQYF
>TRBD2|TRBV2|TRBJ2-1|-
TGTGCCAGCAGGGGGACTAGCGGACCCTACAATGAGCAGTTCTTC
CASRGTSGPYNEQFF
>-|TRBV3-1/TRBV3-2|TRBJ1-4|-
TGTGCCAGCAGCCATCTGGGGGTCGATGAAAAACTGTTTTTT
CASSHLGVDEKLFF
>-|TRBV5-1|TRBJ2-1|-
TGCGCCAGCAGCCTGGGACACCCCAGTAGCCAGTTCTTC
CASSLGHPSSQFF
>TRBD1|TRBV6-5|TRBJ1-2|-
TGTGCCAGCAGTTACTTTCCCCGGACAGGGGGCTACACCTTC
CASSYFPRTGGYTF
>-|TRBV5-8|TRBJ2-1|-
TGTGCCAGCAGCTTGAGCCGGATTCAATACAATGAGCAGTTCTTC
CASSLSRIQYNEQFF
>-|TRBV3-1/TRBV3-2|TRBJ1-3|-
TGTGCCAGCAGCCCACCGGGCAAGACCTACTCTGGAAACACCATATATTTT
CASSPPGKTYSGNTIYF